The clone carrying this T cell receptor beta chain came up a few times. These data belong to a study of identical twins. Via MiXCR, TCRdb re-called the 5' RACE reads, giving one row per CDR3 protein. There are approximately 1.8 million distinct CDR3 sequences in the sample; less than 40% occur only once, and roughly 0.3% lies in the top ten. CDR1 and CDR2 from the germline V gene are ENHRY and SYGVKD. V was pared by 4 bases and J by 3 bases, with 6 bases of the junction left unmatched. The CDR3 contains 15 residues. The V call is TRBV10-3, the J call TRBJ2-3; 8 bases agree with TRBD2. Sequenced: cord blood. This clonotype was sampled from a newborn girl in good health. The CDR3 coding sequence is TGTGCCATCAGTGGGTTGCGGGGGGAAACAGATACGCAGTATTTT. Protein product: CAISGLRGETDTQYF.